The 7 T cell receptor beta chains in this list originate from one sample, sequenced in a study of human CD4 T cells and Enterobacteriaceae (dated by TCRdb to 2020 to 2021). The library relied on the immunoSEQ multiplex PCR assay. Here the immuneACCESS table is served through TCRdb, limited to in-frame sequences with V and J called. Missing clones are a known gap in these copies; in checked studies unresolved V genes cover under half, and the rest lacks a known reason. Present in this sample are roughly 28,000 clones, roughly 80% of which were seen just once. The ten largest clones take up around 0.96% of the sample. Memory CD4+ T cells were FACS-sorted on a FACSAria III to over 98% purity as all CD4+ cells other than CD45RA+CCR7+CD95- naive cells. The sample taken for sequencing was memory CD4+ T cells from blood. In the paper's terms, the cell subset or site label means: total memory CD4 T cells sorted directly ex vivo, unstimulated. Receptor source: a human donor in good health.

This clone has only a few counts. The chain links TRBV5-1 to TRBJ2-1, with 8 bases matching TRBD2. This CDR3 comprises 14 residues. The V and J ends lost 4 bases and 4 bases, in that order; junction bases with no gene match: 4. Germline V gene lookup returns CDR1 SGHRS and CDR2 YFSETQ. The DNA of the CDR3 is TGCGCCAGCAGCAGCCGCGGGGGGTACAATGAGCAGTTCTTC. It is translated as CASSSRGGYNEQFF. Filled out from reference TRBV5-1 and TRBJ2-1, the complete variable domain reads KAGVTQTPRYLIKTRGQQVTLSCSPISGHRSVSWYQQTPGQGLQFLFEYFSETQRNKGNFPGRFSGRQFSNSRSEMNVSTLELGDSALYLCASSSRGGYNEQFFGPGTRLTVL.

A few counts support this clone. This sequence joins TRBV19 and TRBJ2-7; no clear D gene. The CDR3 runs to 14 residues. V was shortened by 6 bases and J by 6 bases, with 18 bases between the two germline ends. CDR1 and CDR2 (germline): LNHDA, SQIVND (reference sequence). The CDR3 region has the DNA TGTGCCAGTAGCAGGAGTCCGGCCCTCGGCGAGCAGTACTTC. Amino acid sequence: CASSRSPALGEQYF.

With respect to this clone: Other nucleotide sequences from this sample produce the same CDR3. The genes are TRBV7-8 and TRBJ2-6; tentative D call: TRBD2 (5 bases). Germline V lookup: CDR1 SGHVS, CDR2 FQNEAQ. The CDR3 has 15 amino acids. Trimming pared 3 bases from V and 0 bases from J, leaving 6 bases between. CDR3 protein: CASSFGSSGANVLTF. The CDR3, as DNA: TGTGCCAGCAGCTTTGGGAGCTCTGGGGCCAACGTCCTGACTTTC. Complete variable domain (other parts from reference TRBV7-8 and TRBJ2-6): GAGVSQSPRYKVAKRGQDVALRCDPISGHVSLFWYQQALGQGPEFLTYFQNEAQLDKSGLPSDRFFAERPEGSVSTLKIQRTQQEDSAVYLCASSFGSSGANVLTFGAGSRLTVL.

Worth noting for this clone: This same CDR3 is encoded by further DNA sequences in the sample. This chain joins TRBV5-6 and TRBJ2-5; perhaps D is TRBD1 or TRBD2 (5 bases each). Germline CDR1 and CDR2: SGHDT and YYEEEE. Deletions cut 2 bases from V and 5 bases from J, with 16 bases between. There are 15 residues in the CDR3. The CDR3 sequence: CASSFGAREYETQYF. As DNA, the CDR3 is TGTGCCAGCAGCTTCGGGGCCAGAGAATACGAGACCCAGTACTTC. Using reference TRBV5-6 and TRBJ2-5 for the parts outside the CDR3, the full variable domain is DAGVTQSPTHLIKTRGQQVTLRCSPKSGHDTVSWYQQALGQGPQFIFQYYEEEERQRGNFPDRFSGHQFPNYSSELNVNALLLGDSALYLCASSFGAREYETQYFGPGTRLLVL.

The V call is TRBV13, the J call TRBJ2-5, with 13 bases identical to TRBD2. This CDR3 has 16 residues. The germline V gene encodes CDR1 PRHDT and CDR2 FYEKMQ (reference sequence). V lost 5 bases to trimming and J lost 5 bases; unmatched junction nucleotides: 8. CDR3 in amino acids: CASSPRTSGGPETQYF. The CDR3 DNA is TGTGCCAGCAGCCCCCGGACTAGCGGGGGTCCGGAGACCCAGTACTTC.

The chain uses TRBV21-1 and TRBJ2-4; the table's D call, TRBD1, was not checked against the DNA. TRBV21-1 is recorded as a pseudogene. The CDR3 spans 16 residues. The CDR3 is CASSKGTARGKNIQYF. The CDR3 region has the DNA TGTGCCAGCAGCAAAGGGACAGCGCGCGGCAAAAACATTCAGTACTTC.

V is TRBV10-3 and J is TRBJ1-1; 7 bases are shared with TRBD1. Germline V CDR1 and CDR2: ENHRY, SYGVKD. The ends lost 6 bases at V and 1 base at J; junction bases unmatched: 5. The CDR3 extends over 14 amino acids. Here the CDR3 DNA reads TGTGCCATCAGGCCGGGACAGCAGAACACTGAAGCTTTCTTT. Translating gives CAIRPGQQNTEAFF.